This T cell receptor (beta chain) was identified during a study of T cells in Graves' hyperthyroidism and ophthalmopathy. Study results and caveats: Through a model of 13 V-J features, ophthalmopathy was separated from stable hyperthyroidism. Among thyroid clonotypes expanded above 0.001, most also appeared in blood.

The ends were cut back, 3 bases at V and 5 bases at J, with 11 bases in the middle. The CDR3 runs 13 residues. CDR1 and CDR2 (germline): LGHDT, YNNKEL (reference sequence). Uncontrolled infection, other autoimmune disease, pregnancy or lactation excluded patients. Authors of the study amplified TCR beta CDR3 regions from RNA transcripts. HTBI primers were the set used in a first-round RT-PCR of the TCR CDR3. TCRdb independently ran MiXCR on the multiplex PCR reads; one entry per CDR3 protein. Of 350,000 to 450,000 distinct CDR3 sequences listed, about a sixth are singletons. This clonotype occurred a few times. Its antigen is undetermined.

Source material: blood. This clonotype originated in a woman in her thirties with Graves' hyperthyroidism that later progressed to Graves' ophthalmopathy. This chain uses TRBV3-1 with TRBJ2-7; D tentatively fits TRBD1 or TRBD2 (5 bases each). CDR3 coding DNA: TGTGCCAGCAGCCATCTCCAGGGACACGAGCAGTACTTC. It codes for CASSHLQGHEQYF.